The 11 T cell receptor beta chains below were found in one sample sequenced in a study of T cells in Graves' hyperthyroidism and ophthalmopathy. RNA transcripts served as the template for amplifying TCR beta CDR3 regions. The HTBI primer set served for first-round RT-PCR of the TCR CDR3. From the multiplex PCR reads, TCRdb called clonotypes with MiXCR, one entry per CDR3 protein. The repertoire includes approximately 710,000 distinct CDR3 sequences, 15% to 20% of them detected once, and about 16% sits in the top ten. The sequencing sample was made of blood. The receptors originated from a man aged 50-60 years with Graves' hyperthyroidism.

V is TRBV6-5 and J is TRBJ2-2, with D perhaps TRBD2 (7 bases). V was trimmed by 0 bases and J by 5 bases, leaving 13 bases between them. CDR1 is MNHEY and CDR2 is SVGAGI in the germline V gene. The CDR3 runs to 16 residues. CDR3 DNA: TGTGCCAGCAGTTACTCACGGGGGGCGCGAACCGGGGAGCTGTTTTTT. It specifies CASSYSRGARTGELFF.

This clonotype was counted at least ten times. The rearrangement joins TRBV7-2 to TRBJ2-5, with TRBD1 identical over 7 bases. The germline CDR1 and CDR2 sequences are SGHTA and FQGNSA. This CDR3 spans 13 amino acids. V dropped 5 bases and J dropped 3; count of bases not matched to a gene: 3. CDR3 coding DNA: TGTGCCAGCAGCGCCGACAGGGAAGAGACCCAGTACTTC. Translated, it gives CASSADREETQYF.

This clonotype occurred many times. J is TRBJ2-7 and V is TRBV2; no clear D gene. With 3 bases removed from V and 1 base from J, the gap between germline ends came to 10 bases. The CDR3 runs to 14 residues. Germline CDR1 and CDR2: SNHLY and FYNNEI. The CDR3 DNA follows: TGTGCCAGCAGTGATGTCGAATTTTCCTACGAGCAGTACTTC. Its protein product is CASSDVEFSYEQYF.

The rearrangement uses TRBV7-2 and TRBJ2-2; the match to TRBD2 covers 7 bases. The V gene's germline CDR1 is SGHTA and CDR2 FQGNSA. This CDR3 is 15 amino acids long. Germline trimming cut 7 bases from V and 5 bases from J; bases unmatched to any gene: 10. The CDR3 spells CASTRWASGTGELFF. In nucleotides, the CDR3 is TGTGCCAGCACCCGGTGGGCTAGCGGTACCGGGGAGCTGTTTTTT.

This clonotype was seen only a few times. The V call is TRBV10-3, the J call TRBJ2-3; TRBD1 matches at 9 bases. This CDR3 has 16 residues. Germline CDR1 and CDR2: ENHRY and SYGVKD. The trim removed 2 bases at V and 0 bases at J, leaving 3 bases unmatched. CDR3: CAISEGGTGSTDTQYF. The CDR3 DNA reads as TGTGCCATCAGTGAGGGTGGGACAGGGAGCACAGATACGCAGTATTTT.

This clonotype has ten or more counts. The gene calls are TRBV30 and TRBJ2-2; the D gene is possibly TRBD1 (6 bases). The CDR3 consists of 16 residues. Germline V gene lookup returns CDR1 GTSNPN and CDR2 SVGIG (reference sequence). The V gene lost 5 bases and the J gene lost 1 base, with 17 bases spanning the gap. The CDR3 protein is CAWSPSTGWNTGELFF. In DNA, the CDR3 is TGTGCCTGGTCCCCCTCGACAGGTTGGAACACCGGGGAGCTGTTTTTT.

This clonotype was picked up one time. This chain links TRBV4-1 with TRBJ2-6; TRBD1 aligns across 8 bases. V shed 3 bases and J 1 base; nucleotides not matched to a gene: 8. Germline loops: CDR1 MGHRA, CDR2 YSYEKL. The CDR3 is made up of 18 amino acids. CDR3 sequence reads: CASSHVADRASGANVLTF. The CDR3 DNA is TGCGCCAGCAGCCATGTCGCGGACAGGGCATCTGGGGCCAACGTCCTGACTTTC.

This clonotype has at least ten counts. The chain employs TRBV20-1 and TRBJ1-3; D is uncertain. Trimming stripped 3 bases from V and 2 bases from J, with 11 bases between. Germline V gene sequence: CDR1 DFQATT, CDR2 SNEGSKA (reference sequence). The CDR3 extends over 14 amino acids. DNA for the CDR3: TGCAGTGCTAGTGGGCAGTTCGCTGGAAACACCATATATTTT. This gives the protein CSASGQFAGNTIYF.

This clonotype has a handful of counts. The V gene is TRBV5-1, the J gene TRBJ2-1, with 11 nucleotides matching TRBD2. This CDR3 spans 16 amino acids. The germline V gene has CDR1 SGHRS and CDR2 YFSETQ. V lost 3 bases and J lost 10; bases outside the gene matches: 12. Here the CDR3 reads CASSYSPTSGSVEQFF. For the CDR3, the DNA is TGCGCCAGCAGCTATTCCCCTACTAGCGGGAGCGTGGAGCAGTTCTTC.

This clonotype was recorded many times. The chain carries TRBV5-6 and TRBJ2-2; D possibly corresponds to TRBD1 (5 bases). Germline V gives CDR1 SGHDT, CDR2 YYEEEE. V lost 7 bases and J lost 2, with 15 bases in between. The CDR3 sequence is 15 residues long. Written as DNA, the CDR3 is TGTGCCAGCGGGTTTGGGGCACATAACACCGGGGAGCTGTTTTTT. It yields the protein CASGFGAHNTGELFF.

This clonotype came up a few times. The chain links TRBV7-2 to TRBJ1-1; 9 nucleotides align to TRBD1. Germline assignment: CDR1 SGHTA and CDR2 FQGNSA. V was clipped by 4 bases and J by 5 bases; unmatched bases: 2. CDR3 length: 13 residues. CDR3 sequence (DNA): TGTGCCAGCAGCTGGGACAGGGAGACTGAAGCTTTCTTT. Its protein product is CASSWDRETEAFF.